This passage covers 4 T cell receptor beta chains from one sample sequenced in a study of OX40 agonist ivuxolimab in advanced cancers. TCRdb keeps only in-frame clones here, not all; method: immunoSEQ multiplex PCR. The table records around 66,000 clones, roughly 80% of them present only once. The source was CD4+ or CD8+ T cells sorted from blood, collected in a trial of the OX40 agonist ivuxolimab. These receptors were taken from an adult with an advanced solid tumor such as melanoma, head and neck, liver or kidney cancer.

J is TRBJ1-5 and V is TRBV5-6; 9 positions match TRBD1. The CDR3 is 17 residues long. Per germline, CDR1 SGHDT and CDR2 YYEEEE. The V gene end was trimmed by 1 base and the J gene end by 5 bases; junction bases not matched to a gene: 10. The CDR3 protein is CASSLNRGLARDQPQHF. Written as DNA, the CDR3 is TGTGCCAGCAGCTTGAACAGGGGGCTAGCGCGGGATCAGCCCCAGCATTTT. The entire variable domain, with the rest obtained from reference TRBV5-6 and TRBJ1-5, is as follows: DAGVTQSPTHLIKTRGQQVTLRCSPKSGHDTVSWYQQALGQGPQFIFQYYEEEERQRGNFPDRFSGHQFPNYSSELNVNALLLGDSALYLCASSLNRGLARDQPQHFGDGTRLSIL.

This chain joins TRBV7-2 and TRBJ1-4; 7 bases are shared with TRBD1. The V and J ends lost 3 bases and 5 bases, in that order; junction bases with no gene match: 6. CDR3 size: 15 residues. Germline V lookup: CDR1 SGHTA, CDR2 FQGNSA. The DNA for the CDR3 is TGTGCCAGCAGCTTTCGTGGGACAGCGAATGAAAAACTGTTTTTT. Translating gives CASSFRGTANEKLFF.

The chain has TRBV28 and TRBJ2-1; D tentatively fits TRBD1 or TRBD2 (6 bases each). V lost 5 bases and J 4 bases, leaving 12 bases between the germline ends. Germline CDR1 is MDHEN and CDR2 is SYDVKM. This CDR3 has 14 residues. CDR3 DNA: TGTGCCAGCAGTGGCAGGGGAGGTTACAATGAGCAGTTCTTC. As protein: CASSGRGGYNEQFF.

V usage is TRBV28 and J usage is TRBJ1-6; a weak D match, TRBD1 (5 bases). Trimming shortened V by 5 bases and J by 10 bases, and 18 bases separated the two germline ends. The CDR3 is 15 residues long. Per the germline V gene, CDR1 is MDHEN and CDR2 is SYDVKM. CDR3 protein: CASSLFWEGKSPLHF. CDR3 nucleotides: TGTGCCAGCAGTCTCTTTTGGGAGGGGAAATCACCCCTCCACTTT.